The clone carrying this T cell receptor (beta chain) was counted between two and nine times. This CDR3 is built from 14 residues. V lost 5 bases to trimming and J lost 7 bases, with 17 bases between them. This sample is part of a study of Graves' ophthalmopathy and Graves' hyperthyroidism. RNA transcripts were the source from which TCR beta CDR3 regions were amplified. First-round RT-PCR employed HTBI primers, with a second-round multiplex PCR after it. Via MiXCR, TCRdb re-called the multiplex PCR reads, giving one row per CDR3 protein. The table includes hundreds of thousands of distinct CDR3 sequences, about a fifth detected once. If no ophthalmopathy appeared within 18 months of follow-up, hyperthyroidism was termed stable. Sampling more than 9 ml of fresh peripheral blood provided the PBMCs.

This TCR was sampled from a woman younger than 35 with stable Graves' hyperthyroidism. Some clones in this sample may be carry-over from other donors' samples. The sequenced material came from peripheral blood. The rearrangement links TRBV12-3 or TRBV12-4 to TRBJ1-1, with D hard to call. The CDR3 loop is CASSPSGERGEAFF. The CDR3 DNA follows: TGTGCCAGCAGTCCCTCCGGCGAACGGGGTGAAGCTTTCTTT.